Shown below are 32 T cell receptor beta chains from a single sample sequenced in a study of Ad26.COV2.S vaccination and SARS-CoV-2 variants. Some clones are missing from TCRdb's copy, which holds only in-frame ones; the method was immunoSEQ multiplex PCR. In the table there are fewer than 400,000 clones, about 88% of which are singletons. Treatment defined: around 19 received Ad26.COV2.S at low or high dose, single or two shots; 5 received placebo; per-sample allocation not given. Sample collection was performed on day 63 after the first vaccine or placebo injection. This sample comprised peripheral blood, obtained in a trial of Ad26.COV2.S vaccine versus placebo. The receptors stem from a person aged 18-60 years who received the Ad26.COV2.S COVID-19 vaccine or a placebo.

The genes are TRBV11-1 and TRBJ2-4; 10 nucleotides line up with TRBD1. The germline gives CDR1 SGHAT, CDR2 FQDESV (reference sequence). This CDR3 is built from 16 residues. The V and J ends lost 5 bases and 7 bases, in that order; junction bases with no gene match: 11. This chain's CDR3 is CASSASGTGEFNIQYF. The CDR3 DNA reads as TGTGCCAGCAGCGCCTCCGGGACAGGGGAGTTTAACATTCAGTACTTC.

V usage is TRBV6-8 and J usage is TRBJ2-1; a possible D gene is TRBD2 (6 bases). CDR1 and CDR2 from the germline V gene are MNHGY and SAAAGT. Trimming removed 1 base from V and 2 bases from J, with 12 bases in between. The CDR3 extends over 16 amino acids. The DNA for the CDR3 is TGTGCCAGCAGTTACTTAACTAGCAGACCCTACAATGAGCAGTTCTTC. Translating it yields CASSYLTSRPYNEQFF.

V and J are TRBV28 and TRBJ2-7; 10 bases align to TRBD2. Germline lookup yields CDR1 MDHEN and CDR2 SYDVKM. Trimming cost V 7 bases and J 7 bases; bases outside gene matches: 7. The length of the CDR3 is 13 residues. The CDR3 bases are TGTGCCAGCATAGCGGGAGGACTGGAGGAGCAGTACTTC. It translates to CASIAGGLEEQYF.

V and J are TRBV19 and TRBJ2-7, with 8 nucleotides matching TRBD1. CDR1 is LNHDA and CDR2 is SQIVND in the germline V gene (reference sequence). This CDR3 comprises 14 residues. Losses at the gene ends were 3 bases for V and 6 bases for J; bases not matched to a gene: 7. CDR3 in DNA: TGTGCCAGTAGTATCCTGGACAGGGTAGGCGAGCAGTACTTC. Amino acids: CASSILDRVGEQYF.

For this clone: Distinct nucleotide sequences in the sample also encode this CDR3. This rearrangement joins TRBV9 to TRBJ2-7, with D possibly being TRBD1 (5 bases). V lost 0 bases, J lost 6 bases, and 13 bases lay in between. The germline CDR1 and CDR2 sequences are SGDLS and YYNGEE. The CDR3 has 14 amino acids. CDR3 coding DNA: TGTGCCAGCAGCGTAGGGCAGGGTGCGTCCGAGCAGTACTTC. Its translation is CASSVGQGASEQYF. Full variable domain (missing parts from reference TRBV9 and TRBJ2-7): DSGVTQTPKHLITATGQRVTLRCSPRSGDLSVYWYQQSLDQGLQFLIQYYNGEERAKGNILERFSAQQFPDLHSELNLSSLELGDSALYFCASSVGQGASEQYFGPGTRLTVT.

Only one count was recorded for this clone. CDR3 in amino acids: CASSALAGAGEQFF. In nucleotides, the CDR3 is TGTGCCAGCAGTGCGCTAGCGGGAGCGGGAGAGCAGTTCTTC. The chain recombines TRBV2 with TRBJ2-1; TRBD2 agrees at 10 bases. Germline CDR1 is SNHLY and CDR2 is FYNNEI. The CDR3 contains 14 residues. The V and J ends lost 4 bases and 10 bases, in that order; junction bases with no gene match: 7.

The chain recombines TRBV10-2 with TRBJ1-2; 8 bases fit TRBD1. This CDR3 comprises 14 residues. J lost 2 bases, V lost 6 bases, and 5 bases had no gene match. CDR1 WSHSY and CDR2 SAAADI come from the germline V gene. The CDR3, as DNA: TGCGCCAGCAGAGGACAGGGATCGAACTATGGCTACACCTTC. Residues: CASRGQGSNYGYTF.

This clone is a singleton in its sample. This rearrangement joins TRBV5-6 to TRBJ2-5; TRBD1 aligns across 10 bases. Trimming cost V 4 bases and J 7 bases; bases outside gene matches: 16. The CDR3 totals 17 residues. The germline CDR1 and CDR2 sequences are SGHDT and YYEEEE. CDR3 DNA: TGTGCCAGCAGCAAATGGGGATCCGGGACAGGGGTAGGGACCCAGTACTTC. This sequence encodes CASSKWGSGTGVGTQYF.

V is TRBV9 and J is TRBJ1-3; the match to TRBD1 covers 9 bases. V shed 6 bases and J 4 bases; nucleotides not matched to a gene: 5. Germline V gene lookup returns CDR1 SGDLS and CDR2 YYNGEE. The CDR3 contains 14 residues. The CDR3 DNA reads TGTGCCAGCACCACAGGGGGCGCGGGAAACACCATATATTTT. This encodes CASTTGGAGNTIYF.

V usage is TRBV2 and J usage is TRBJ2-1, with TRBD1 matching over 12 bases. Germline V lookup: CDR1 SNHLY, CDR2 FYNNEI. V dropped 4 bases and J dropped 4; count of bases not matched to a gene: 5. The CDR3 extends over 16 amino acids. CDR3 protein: CASSGDRGLKYNEQFF. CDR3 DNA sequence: TGTGCCAGCAGTGGGGACAGGGGGCTCAAATACAATGAGCAGTTCTTC.

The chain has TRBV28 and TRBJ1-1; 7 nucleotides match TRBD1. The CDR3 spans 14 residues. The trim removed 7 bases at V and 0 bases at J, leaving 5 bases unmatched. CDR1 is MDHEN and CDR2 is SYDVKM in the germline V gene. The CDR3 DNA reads TGTGCCAGCATTACGGGACAGTTGAACACTGAAGCTTTCTTT. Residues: CASITGQLNTEAFF. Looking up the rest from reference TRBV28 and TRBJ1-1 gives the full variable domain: DVKVTQSSRYLVKRTGEKVFLECVQDMDHENMFWYRQDPGLGLRLIYFSYDVKMKEKGDIPEGYSVSREKKERFSLILESASTNQTSMYLCASITGQLNTEAFFGQGTRLTVV.

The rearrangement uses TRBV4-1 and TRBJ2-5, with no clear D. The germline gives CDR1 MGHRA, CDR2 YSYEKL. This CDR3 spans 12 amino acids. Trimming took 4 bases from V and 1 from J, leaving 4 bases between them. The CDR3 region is CASSPRQETQYF. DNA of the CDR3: TGCGCCAGCAGCCCCCGCCAAGAGACCCAGTACTTC.

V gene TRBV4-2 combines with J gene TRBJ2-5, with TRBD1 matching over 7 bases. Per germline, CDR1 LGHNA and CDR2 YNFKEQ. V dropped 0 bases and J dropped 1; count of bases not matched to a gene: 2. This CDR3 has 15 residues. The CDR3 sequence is CASSQEGQIQETQYF. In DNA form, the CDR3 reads TGTGCCAGCAGCCAAGAGGGACAGATCCAAGAGACCCAGTACTTC.

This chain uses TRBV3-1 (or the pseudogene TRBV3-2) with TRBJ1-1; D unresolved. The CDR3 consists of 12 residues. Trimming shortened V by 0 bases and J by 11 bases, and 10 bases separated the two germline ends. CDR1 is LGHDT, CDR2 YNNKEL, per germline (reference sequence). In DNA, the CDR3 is TGTGCCAGCAGCCAAGATTTAGTCTTGGCTTTCTTT. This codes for CASSQDLVLAFF.

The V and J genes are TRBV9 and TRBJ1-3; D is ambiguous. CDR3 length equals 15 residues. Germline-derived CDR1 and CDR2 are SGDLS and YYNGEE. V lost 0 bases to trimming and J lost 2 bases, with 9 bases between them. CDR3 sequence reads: CASSVGGRAGNTIYF. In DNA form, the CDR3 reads TGTGCCAGCAGCGTAGGGGGTAGGGCTGGAAACACCATATATTTT. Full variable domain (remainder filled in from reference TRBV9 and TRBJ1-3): DSGVTQTPKHLITATGQRVTLRCSPRSGDLSVYWYQQSLDQGLQFLIQYYNGEERAKGNILERFSAQQFPDLHSELNLSSLELGDSALYFCASSVGGRAGNTIYFGEGSWLTVV.

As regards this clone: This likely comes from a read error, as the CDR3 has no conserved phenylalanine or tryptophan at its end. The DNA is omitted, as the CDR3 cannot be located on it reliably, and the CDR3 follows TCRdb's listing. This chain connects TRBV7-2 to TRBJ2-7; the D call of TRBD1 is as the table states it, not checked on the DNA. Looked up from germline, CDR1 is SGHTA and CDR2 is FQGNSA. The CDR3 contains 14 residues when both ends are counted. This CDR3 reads CASSFDRFSTEQTL.

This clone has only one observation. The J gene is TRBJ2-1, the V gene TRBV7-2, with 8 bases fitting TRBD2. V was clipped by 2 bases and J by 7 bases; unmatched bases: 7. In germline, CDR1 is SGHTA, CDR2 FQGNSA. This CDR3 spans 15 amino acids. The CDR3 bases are TGTGCCAGCAGCTTATATACTAGCGGAAAAAATGAGCAGTTCTTC. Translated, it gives CASSLYTSGKNEQFF. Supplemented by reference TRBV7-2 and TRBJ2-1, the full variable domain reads GAGVSQSPSNKVTEKGKDVELRCDPISGHTALYWYRQSLGQGLEFLIYFQGNSAPDKSGLPSDRFSAERTGGSVSTLTIQRTQQEDSAVYLCASSLYTSGKNEQFFGPGTRLTVL.

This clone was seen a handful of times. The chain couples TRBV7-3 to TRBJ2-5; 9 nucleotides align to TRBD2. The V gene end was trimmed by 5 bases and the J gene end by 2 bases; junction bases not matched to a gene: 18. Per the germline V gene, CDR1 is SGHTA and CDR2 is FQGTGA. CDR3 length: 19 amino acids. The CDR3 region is CASSPFARLSGRWQETQYF. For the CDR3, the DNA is TGTGCCAGCAGCCCCTTCGCACGACTGAGCGGGAGGTGGCAAGAGACCCAGTACTTC. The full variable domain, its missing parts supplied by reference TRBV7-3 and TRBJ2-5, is GAGVSQTPSNKVTEKGKYVELRCDPISGHTALYWYRQSLGQGPEFLIYFQGTGAADDSGLPNDRFFAVRPEGSVSTLKIQRTERGDSAVYLCASSPFARLSGRWQETQYFGPGTRLLVL.

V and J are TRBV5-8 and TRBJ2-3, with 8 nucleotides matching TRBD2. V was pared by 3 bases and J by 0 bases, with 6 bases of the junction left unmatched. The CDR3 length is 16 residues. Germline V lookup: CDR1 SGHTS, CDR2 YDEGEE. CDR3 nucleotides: TGTGCCAGCAGCTGGGGGACTAGATCTAGCACAGATACGCAGTATTTT. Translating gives CASSWGTRSSTDTQYF. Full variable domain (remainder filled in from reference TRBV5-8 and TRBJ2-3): EAGVTQSPTHLIKTRGQQATLRCSPISGHTSVYWYQQALGLGLQFLLWYDEGEERNRGNFPPRFSGRQFPNYSSELNVNALELEDSALYLCASSWGTRSSTDTQYFGPGTRLTVL.

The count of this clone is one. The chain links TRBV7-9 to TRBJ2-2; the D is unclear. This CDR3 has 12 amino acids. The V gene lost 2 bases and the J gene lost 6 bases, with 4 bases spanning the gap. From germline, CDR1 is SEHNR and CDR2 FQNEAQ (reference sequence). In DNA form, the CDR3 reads TGTGCCAGCAGCTTACACCCCGGGGAGCTGTTTTTT. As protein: CASSLHPGELFF.

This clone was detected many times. This chain's CDR3 is CASSQEAGVGANVLTF. The CDR3, as DNA: TGTGCCAGCAGCCAAGAAGCGGGAGTTGGGGCCAACGTCCTGACTTTC. This chain uses TRBV4-2 with TRBJ2-6; 8 bases are shared with TRBD2. The CDR3 spans 16 residues. The germline V gene has CDR1 LGHNA and CDR2 YNFKEQ. Trimming at V came to 0 bases and at J to 3 bases, leaving 1 base not matched to a gene.

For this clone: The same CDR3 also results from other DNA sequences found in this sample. This CDR3 reads CASSRRGTDTQYF. In DNA form, the CDR3 reads TGTGCCAGCAGCCGTAGAGGCACAGATACGCAGTATTTT. This chain uses TRBV3-1 (or the pseudogene TRBV3-2) with TRBJ2-3; D remains unclear. Between the trimmed V and J ends, which lost 4 bases and 1 base, there was a span of 6 bases. CDR1 is LGHDT, CDR2 YNNKEL, per germline (reference sequence). The CDR3 contains 13 residues.

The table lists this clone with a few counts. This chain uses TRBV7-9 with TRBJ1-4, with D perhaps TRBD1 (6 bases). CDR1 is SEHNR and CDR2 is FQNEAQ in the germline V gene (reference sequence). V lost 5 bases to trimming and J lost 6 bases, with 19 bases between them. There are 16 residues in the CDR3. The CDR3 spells CASSRFSNRQDEKLFF. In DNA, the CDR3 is TGTGCCAGCAGCCGATTTTCAAATCGACAGGATGAAAAACTGTTTTTT.

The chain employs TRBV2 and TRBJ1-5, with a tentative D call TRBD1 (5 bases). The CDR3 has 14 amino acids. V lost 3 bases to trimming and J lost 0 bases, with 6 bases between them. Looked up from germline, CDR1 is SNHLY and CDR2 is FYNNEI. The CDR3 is CASSETDSNQPQHF. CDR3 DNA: TGTGCCAGCAGTGAGACAGATAGCAATCAGCCCCAGCATTTT.

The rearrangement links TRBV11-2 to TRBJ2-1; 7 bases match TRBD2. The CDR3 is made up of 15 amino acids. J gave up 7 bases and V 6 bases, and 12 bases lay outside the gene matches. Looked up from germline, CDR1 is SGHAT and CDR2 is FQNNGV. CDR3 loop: CASRTSLGLENEQFF. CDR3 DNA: TGTGCCAGCAGGACTAGCCTCGGCTTGGAGAATGAGCAGTTCTTC.

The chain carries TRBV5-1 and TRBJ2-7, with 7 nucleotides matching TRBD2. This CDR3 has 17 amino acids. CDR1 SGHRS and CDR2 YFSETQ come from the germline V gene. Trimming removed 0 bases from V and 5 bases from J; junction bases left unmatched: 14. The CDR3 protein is CASSLAVMTSWRHEQYF. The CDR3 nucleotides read TGCGCCAGCAGCTTGGCCGTCATGACTAGCTGGAGACACGAGCAGTACTTC. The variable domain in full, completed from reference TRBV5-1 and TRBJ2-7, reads KAGVTQTPRYLIKTRGQQVTLSCSPISGHRSVSWYQQTPGQGLQFLFEYFSETQRNKGNFPGRFSGRQFSNSRSEMNVSTLELGDSALYLCASSLAVMTSWRHEQYFGPGTRLTVT.

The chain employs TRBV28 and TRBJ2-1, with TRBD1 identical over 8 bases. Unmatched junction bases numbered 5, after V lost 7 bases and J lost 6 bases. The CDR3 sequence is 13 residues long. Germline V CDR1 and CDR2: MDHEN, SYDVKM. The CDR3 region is CASKDRVINEQFF. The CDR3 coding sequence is TGTGCCAGCAAGGACAGGGTGATCAATGAGCAGTTCTTC.

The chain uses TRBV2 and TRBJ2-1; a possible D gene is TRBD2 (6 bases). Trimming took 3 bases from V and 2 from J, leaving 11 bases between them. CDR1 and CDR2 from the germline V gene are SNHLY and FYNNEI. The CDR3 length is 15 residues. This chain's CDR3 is CASSDRAGTYNEQFF. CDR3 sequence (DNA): TGTGCCAGCAGTGATAGGGCGGGAACCTACAATGAGCAGTTCTTC.

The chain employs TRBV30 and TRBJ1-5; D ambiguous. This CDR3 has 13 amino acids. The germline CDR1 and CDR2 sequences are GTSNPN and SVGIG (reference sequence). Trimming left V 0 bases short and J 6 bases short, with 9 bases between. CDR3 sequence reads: CAWSVTGSQPQHF. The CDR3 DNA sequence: TGTGCCTGGAGTGTAACCGGTAGTCAGCCCCAGCATTTT.

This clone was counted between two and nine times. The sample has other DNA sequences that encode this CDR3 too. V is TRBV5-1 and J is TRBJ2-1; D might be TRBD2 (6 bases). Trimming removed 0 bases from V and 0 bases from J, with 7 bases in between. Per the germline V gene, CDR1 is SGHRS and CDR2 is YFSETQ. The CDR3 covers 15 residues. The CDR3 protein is CASSLDGSSYNEQFF. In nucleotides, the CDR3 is TGCGCCAGCAGCTTGGACGGGAGCTCCTACAATGAGCAGTTCTTC.

CDR3 region: CASSLASGLYNEQFF. CDR3 DNA sequence: TGTGCCAGCAGCCTGGCTAGCGGGCTGTACAATGAGCAGTTCTTC. The V gene is TRBV4-2, the J gene TRBJ2-1; the match to TRBD2 covers 8 bases. The trim removed 4 bases at V and 4 bases at J, leaving 6 bases unmatched. Per germline, CDR1 LGHNA and CDR2 YNFKEQ. The CDR3 extends over 15 amino acids.

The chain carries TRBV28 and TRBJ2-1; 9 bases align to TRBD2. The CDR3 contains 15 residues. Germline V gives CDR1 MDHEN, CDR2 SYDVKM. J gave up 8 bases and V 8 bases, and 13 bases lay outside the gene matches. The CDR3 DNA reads TGTGCCAGCGCCAGAGGCGGGAGGGCCTCGGATGAGCAGTTCTTC. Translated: CASARGGRASDEQFF.